This T cell receptor (beta chain) was sequenced in a study of Ad26.COV2.S vaccination and SARS-CoV-2 variants. Using immunoSEQ multiplex PCR, the repertoire was profiled, and TCRdb retains in-frame clones only, with some absent. The sample lists around 94,000 clones; less than 85% were seen once. This clonotype was obtained from a human donor who had recovered from COVID-19. The material sequenced was peripheral blood, taken after recovery from COVID-19.

The DNA of the CDR3 is TGTGCCAGCAGCCAGGGTTATATCACGGATTCACCCCTCCACTTT. Amino acids: CASSQGYITDSPLHF. The chain joins TRBV3-1 (or the pseudogene TRBV3-2) to TRBJ1-6; no clear D. The CDR3 spans 15 residues. CDR1 and CDR2 (germline): LGHDT, YNNKEL (reference sequence). V was pared by 3 bases and J by 8 bases, with 14 bases between.